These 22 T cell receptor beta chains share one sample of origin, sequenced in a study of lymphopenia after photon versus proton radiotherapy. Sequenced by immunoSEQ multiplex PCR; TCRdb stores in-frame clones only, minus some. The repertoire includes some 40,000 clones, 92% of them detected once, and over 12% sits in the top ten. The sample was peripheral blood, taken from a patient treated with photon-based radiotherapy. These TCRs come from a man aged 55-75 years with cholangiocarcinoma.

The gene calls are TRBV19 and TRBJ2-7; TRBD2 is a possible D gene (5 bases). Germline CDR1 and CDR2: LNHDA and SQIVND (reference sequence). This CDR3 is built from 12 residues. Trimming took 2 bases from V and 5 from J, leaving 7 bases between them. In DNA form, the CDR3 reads TGTGCCAGTAGTATACGGGGAAACGAGCAGTACTTC. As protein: CASSIRGNEQYF. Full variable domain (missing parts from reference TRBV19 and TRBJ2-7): DGGITQSPKYLFRKEGQNVTLSCEQNLNHDAMYWYRQDPGQGLRLIYYSQIVNDFQKGDIAEGYSVSREKKESFPLTVTSAQKNPTAFYLCASSIRGNEQYFGPGTRLTVT.

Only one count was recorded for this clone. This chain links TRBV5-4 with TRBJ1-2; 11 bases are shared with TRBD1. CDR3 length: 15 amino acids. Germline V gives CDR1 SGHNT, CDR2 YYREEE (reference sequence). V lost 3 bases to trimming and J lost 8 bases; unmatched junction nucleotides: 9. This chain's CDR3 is CASSSQGQGARGYTF. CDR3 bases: TGTGCCAGCAGCTCGCAAGGACAGGGGGCGCGAGGCTACACCTTC.

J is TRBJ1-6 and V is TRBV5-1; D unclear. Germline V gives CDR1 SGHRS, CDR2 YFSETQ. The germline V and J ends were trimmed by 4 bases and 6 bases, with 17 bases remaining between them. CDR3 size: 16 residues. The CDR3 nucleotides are TGCGCCAGCAGCCTACGGACGGCAACAGCTAATTCACCCCTCCACTTT. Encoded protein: CASSLRTATANSPLHF. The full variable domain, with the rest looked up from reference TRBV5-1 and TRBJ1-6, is KAGVTQTPRYLIKTRGQQVTLSCSPISGHRSVSWYQQTPGQGLQFLFEYFSETQRNKGNFPGRFSGRQFSNSRSEMNVSTLELGDSALYLCASSLRTATANSPLHFGNGTRLTVT.

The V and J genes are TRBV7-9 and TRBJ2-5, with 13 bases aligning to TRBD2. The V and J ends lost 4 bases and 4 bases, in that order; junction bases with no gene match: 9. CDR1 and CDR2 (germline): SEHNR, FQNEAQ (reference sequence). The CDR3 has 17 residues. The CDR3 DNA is TGTGCCAGCAGCTCATTGGGACTAGCGGGACGTAGAGAGACCCAGTACTTC. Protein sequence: CASSSLGLAGRRETQYF.

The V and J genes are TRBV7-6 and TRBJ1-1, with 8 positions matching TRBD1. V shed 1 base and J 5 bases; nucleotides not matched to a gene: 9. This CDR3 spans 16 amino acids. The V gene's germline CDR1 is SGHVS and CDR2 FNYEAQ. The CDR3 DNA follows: TGTGCCAGCAGCTTAGAAGCGGCAGGGGGCTTTACTGAAGCTTTCTTT. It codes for CASSLEAAGGFTEAFF. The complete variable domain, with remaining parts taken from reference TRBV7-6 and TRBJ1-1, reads GAGVSQSPRYKVTKRGQDVALRCDPISGHVSLYWYRQALGQGPEFLTYFNYEAQQDKSGLPNDRFSAERPEGSISTLTIQRTEQRDSAMYRCASSLEAAGGFTEAFFGQGTRLTVV.

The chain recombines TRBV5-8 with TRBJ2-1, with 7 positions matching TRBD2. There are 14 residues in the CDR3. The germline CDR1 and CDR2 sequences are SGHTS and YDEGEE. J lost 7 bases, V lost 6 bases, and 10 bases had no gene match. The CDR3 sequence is CASIGLEVRNEQFF. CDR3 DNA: TGTGCCAGCATCGGACTAGAAGTCCGGAATGAGCAGTTCTTC.

CDR3 DNA sequence: TGCGCCAGCAGCTTCCGACGGTACAATGAGCAGTTCTTC. Translated: CASSFRRYNEQFF. J is TRBJ2-1 and V is TRBV5-1; D unclear. This CDR3 contains 13 residues. The V end was cut by 2 bases, the J end by 4 bases, with 7 bases between. Germline V gives CDR1 SGHRS, CDR2 YFSETQ.

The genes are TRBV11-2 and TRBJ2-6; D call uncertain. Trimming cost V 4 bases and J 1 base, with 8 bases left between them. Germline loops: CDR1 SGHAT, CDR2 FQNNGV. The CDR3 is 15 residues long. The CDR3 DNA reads TGTGCCAGCAGCTCGCCTATTTCTGGGGCCAACGTCCTGACTTTC. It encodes CASSSPISGANVLTF.

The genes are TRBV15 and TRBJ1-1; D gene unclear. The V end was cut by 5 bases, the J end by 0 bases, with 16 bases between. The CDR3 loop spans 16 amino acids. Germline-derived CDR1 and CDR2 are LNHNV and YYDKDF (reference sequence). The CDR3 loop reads CATSAPRRDLNTEAFF. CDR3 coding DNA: TGTGCCACCAGCGCCCCCCGGAGAGATCTGAACACTGAAGCTTTCTTT.

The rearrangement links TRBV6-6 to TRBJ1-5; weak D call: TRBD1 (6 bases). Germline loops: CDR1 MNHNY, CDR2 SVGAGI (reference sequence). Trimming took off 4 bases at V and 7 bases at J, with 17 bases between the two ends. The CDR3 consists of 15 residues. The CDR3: CASSSNREIRQPQHF. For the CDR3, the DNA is TGTGCCAGCAGTTCAAACAGGGAGATAAGGCAGCCCCAGCATTTT.

The DNA for the CDR3 is TGCGCCAGCAGCTTGGTGCGCCTAGCGGGAGACGAGCAGTACTTC. Residues: CASSLVRLAGDEQYF. The chain has TRBV5-1 and TRBJ2-7; the match to TRBD2 covers 10 bases. The CDR3 spans 15 residues. Germline CDR1 and CDR2: SGHRS and YFSETQ. Trimming at V came to 0 bases and at J to 5 bases, leaving 5 bases not matched to a gene.

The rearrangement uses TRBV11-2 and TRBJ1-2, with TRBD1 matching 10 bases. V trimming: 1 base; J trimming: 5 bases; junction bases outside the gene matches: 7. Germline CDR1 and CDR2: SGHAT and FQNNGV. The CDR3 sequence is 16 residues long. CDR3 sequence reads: CASSLVGTGEWYGYTF. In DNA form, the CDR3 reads TGTGCCAGCAGCTTAGTCGGGACAGGGGAATGGTATGGCTACACCTTC.

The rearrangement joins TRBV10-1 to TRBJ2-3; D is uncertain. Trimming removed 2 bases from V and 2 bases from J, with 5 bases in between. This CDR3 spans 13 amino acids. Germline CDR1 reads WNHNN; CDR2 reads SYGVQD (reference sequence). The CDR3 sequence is CASSENPTDTQYF. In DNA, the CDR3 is TGCGCCAGCAGTGAGAACCCCACAGATACGCAGTATTTT.

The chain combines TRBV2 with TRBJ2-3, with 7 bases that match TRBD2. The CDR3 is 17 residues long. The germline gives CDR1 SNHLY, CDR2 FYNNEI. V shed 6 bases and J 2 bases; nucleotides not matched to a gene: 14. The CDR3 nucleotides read TGTGCCAGCAGCCGGATTCTAGGGAGGGGCCCCACAGATACGCAGTATTTT. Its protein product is CASSRILGRGPTDTQYF.

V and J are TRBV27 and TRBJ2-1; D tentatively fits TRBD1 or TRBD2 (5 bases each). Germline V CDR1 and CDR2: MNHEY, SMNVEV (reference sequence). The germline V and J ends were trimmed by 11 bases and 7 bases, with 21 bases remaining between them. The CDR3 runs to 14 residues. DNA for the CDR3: TGTGCCCCGATGGAAGGGGCTCCGGGAAATGAGCAGTTCTTC. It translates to CAPMEGAPGNEQFF.

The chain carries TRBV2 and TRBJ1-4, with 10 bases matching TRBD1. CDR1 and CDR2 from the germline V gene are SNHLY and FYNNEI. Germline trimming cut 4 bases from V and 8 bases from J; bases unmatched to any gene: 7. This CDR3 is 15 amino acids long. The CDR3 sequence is CASSGRQGAEEKLFF. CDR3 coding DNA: TGTGCCAGCAGTGGACGACAGGGGGCCGAGGAAAAACTGTTTTTT.

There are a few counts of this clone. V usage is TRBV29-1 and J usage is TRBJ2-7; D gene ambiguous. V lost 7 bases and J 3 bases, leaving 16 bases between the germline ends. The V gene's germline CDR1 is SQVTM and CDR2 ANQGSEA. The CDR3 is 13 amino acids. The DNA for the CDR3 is TGCAGCGCCCTAAGTATGTCCGGCTACGAGCAGTACTTC. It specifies CSALSMSGYEQYF.

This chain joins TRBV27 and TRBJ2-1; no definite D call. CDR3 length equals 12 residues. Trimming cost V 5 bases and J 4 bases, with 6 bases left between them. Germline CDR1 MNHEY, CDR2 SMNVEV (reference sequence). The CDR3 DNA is TGTGCCAGCAGTGCAGGATACAATGAGCAGTTCTTC. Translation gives CASSAGYNEQFF.

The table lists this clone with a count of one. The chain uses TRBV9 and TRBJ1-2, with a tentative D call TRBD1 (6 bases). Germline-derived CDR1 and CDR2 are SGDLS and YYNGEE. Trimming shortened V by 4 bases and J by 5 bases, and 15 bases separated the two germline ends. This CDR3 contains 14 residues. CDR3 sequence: CASSPRGGRYGYTF. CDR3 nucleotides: TGTGCCAGCAGCCCCCGGGGGGGCCGGTATGGCTACACCTTC. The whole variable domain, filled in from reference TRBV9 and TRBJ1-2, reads DSGVTQTPKHLITATGQRVTLRCSPRSGDLSVYWYQQSLDQGLQFLIQYYNGEERAKGNILERFSAQQFPDLHSELNLSSLELGDSALYFCASSPRGGRYGYTFGSGTRLTVV.

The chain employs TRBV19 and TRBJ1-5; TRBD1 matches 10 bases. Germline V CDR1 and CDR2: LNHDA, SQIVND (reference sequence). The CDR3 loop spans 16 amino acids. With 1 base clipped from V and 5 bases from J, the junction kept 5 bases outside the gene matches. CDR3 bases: TGTGCCAGTAGTATAGCCGGGGACAGGGGATATCAGCCCCAGCATTTT. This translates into CASSIAGDRGYQPQHF.

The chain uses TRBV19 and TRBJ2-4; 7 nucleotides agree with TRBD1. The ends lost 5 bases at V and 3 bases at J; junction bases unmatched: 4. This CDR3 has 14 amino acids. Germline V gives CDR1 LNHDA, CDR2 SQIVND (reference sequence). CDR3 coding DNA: TGTGCCAGTAGTTTAGGGGGCGGCAAAAACATTCAGTACTTC. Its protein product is CASSLGGGKNIQYF.

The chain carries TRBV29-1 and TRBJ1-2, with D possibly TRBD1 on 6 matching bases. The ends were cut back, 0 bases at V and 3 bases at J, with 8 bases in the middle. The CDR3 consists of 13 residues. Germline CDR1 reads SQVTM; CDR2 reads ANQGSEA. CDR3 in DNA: TGCAGCGTTGAAGAACAGGGCTACTATGGCTACACCTTC. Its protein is CSVEEQGYYGYTF.